This T cell receptor (beta chain) comes out of a study of CD8+ T cells in alopecia areata. Findings and limits, study-wide: Patients showed less clear TCR sequence sharing than mice, possibly partly because of HLA diversity.

Reverse transcribed after extraction, RNA yielded cDNA as the sequencing template. The assay was immunoSEQ multiplex PCR, and TCRdb's table has in-frame clones only and misses some. The table has around 120,000 clones, approximately 60% seen once. This sample's treatment: oral pan-JAK inhibitor, 5-10 mg twice daily. PBMCs yielded sorted CD4+ and CD8+ T cells. As regards this clone: Its antigen is undetermined. Relative to the germline gene, one junction end is altered; a read error may explain this.

Per the germline V gene, CDR1 is SGHDT and CDR2 is YYEEEE. This CDR3 spans 11 amino acids. This clonotype was obtained from a human donor with alopecia areata. The sequencing here drew on CD4+ T cells sorted from blood, taken at week 4, from a patient treated with tofacitinib. The V call is TRBV5-6, the J call TRBJ2-5; no clear D. The CDR3 DNA is TGTGCCAGCAGTCGACTGCGGACCCACTACTTC. Translating gives CASSRLRTHYF.